Presented here are 23 T cell receptor beta chains from one specimen sequenced in a study of identical twins (TCRdb year 2016). Library prep was done by 5' RACE. The run used an Illumina HiSeq 2000. Using fastp at Q25 and MiXCR, TCRdb reprocessed the public reads and kept productive beta chains. Every CDR3 protein is listed once, alongside the most common genes and DNA of its rows. A total of some 270,000 distinct CDR3 sequences appear in this sample, 6.5% to 9.5% of them only once. The ten largest make up 2.5% to 3.5% of the sample. These data also formed part of another study, on yellow fever vaccine responses in identical twins.

The sequenced sample consisted of CD8+ T cells sorted from blood. The source is a woman younger than 30 in good health.

This clonotype has ten or more counts. The chain is built from TRBV27 and TRBJ2-7; 11 nucleotides agree with TRBD1. The junction had 2 bases not matched to a gene; V was cut back by 1 base and J by 3 bases. The CDR3 runs to 15 residues. Per the germline V gene, CDR1 is MNHEY and CDR2 is SMNVEV (reference sequence). CDR3 nucleotides: TGTGCCAGCAGTTTATGGACAGGGGGCCTCTACGAGCAGTACTTC. Its protein product is CASSLWTGGLYEQYF.

This clonotype appeared a few times. The V call is TRBV15, the J call TRBJ2-1; 8 bases align to TRBD2. The CDR3 runs 17 residues. J lost 3 bases, V lost 0 bases, and 7 bases had no gene match. CDR1 LNHNV and CDR2 YYDKDF come from the germline V gene (reference sequence). The CDR3 region is CATSRDGAGAGYNEQFF. Written as DNA, the CDR3 is TGTGCCACCAGCAGAGATGGAGCGGGAGCGGGCTACAATGAGCAGTTCTTC.

This clonotype was observed many times. This chain uses TRBV29-1 with TRBJ2-7; D is ambiguous. The CDR3 totals 13 residues. V lost 5 bases and J 3 bases, leaving 14 bases between the germline ends. Germline V lookup: CDR1 SQVTM, CDR2 ANQGSEA. CDR3 nucleotides: TGCAGCGTTCATTTATCCCACAACTACGAGCAGTACTTC. Its translation is CSVHLSHNYEQYF.

The rearrangement uses TRBV6-5 and TRBJ2-5; D is undetermined. The V gene lost 3 bases and the J gene lost 4 bases, with 12 bases spanning the gap. CDR3 length: 14 amino acids. In germline, CDR1 is MNHEY, CDR2 SVGAGI. CDR3 sequence reads: CASSYGQPPETQYF. CDR3 coding DNA: TGTGCCAGCAGTTATGGTCAGCCCCCAGAGACCCAGTACTTC.

This chain connects TRBV12-3 or TRBV12-4 to TRBJ2-5, with TRBD1 as a possible D gene (5 bases). The CDR3 extends over 15 amino acids. Trimming left V 3 bases short and J 4 bases short, with 15 bases between. Here the CDR3 DNA reads TGTGCCAGCAGTTTGACCCCCGACAGAGGAGAGACCCAGTACTTC. Encoded protein: CASSLTPDRGETQYF.

The genes are TRBV4-1 and TRBJ2-1; D gene unclear. The V end lost 0 bases, the J end lost 12 bases, and 18 bases lay between the germline ends. The CDR3 is 15 residues long. From germline, CDR1 is MGHRA and CDR2 YSYEKL. DNA for the CDR3: TGCGCCAGCAGCCAAGATGATGCGATACGACTGGCGCAGTTCTTC. This sequence encodes CASSQDDAIRLAQFF.

In its sample, this clonotype was seen a few times. The CDR3 nucleotides are TGTGCCAGCACAAGCAGGGTTTCCTACGAGCAGTACTTC. Encoded protein: CASTSRVSYEQYF. The chain carries TRBV2 and TRBJ2-7, with TRBD1 as a possible D gene (5 bases). The V end lost 7 bases, the J end lost 1 base, and 11 bases lay between the germline ends. CDR1 and CDR2 from the germline V gene are SNHLY and FYNNEI. This CDR3 is built from 13 residues.

This clonotype was observed a handful of times. The rearrangement links TRBV7-9 to TRBJ2-1; 13 nucleotides align to TRBD2. After removal of 5 bases from V and 5 bases from J, the junction contained 6 bases not matched to a gene. CDR1 and CDR2 (germline): SEHNR, FQNEAQ (reference sequence). CDR3 size: 16 residues. The CDR3, as DNA: TGTGCCAGCAGCCAGCATGGGACTAGCGGGGACAATGAGCAGTTCTTC. It translates to CASSQHGTSGDNEQFF.

This clonotype was seen a few times. V is TRBV2 and J is TRBJ2-7; tentatively, D is TRBD1 (6 bases). Trimming cost V 7 bases and J 0 bases, with 10 bases left between them. The germline V gene has CDR1 SNHLY and CDR2 FYNNEI. The length of the CDR3 is 13 residues. The CDR3 region has the DNA TGTGCCAGCAACGGACAGCCCTCCTACGAGCAGTACTTC. Its protein product is CASNGQPSYEQYF.

This clonotype was counted a few times. Written as DNA, the CDR3 is TGTGCCAGCAGTTTACCCCCATCGACTAGCGTTTACCACAATGAGCAGTTCTTC. Amino acids: CASSLPPSTSVYHNEQFF. This chain uses TRBV27 with TRBJ2-1; 8 bases fit TRBD2. CDR1 and CDR2 (germline): MNHEY, SMNVEV (reference sequence). Trimming cost V 2 bases and J 5 bases; bases outside gene matches: 14. The CDR3 totals 18 residues.

The chain is built from TRBV27 and TRBJ2-7; TRBD1 is a possible D gene (6 bases). With 6 bases removed from V and 3 bases from J, the gap between germline ends came to 12 bases. The CDR3 runs to 13 residues. Germline V gene lookup returns CDR1 MNHEY and CDR2 SMNVEV (reference sequence). The chain's CDR3 is CASRPGAYYEQYF. DNA of the CDR3: TGTGCCAGCAGACCAGGGGCTTACTACGAGCAGTACTTC.

This clonotype was seen a few times. The chain joins TRBV6-5 to TRBJ1-2, with 8 positions matching TRBD1. The CDR3 consists of 17 residues. Looked up from germline, CDR1 is MNHEY and CDR2 is SVGAGI. Trimming at V came to 6 bases and at J to 7 bases, leaving 19 bases not matched to a gene. The CDR3 here is CASSYDRGGWGDPGYTF. In DNA form, the CDR3 reads TGTGCCAGCAGCTATGACAGGGGTGGGTGGGGTGATCCTGGCTACACCTTC.

This clonotype was detected a few times. A clone one base away is much larger, so this may be a read error. The chain uses TRBV7-9 and TRBJ2-7; TRBD2 matches at 11 bases. The V gene end was trimmed by 4 bases and the J gene end by 0 bases; junction bases not matched to a gene: 2. Germline-derived CDR1 and CDR2 are SEHNR and FQNEAQ (reference sequence). The CDR3 runs to 15 residues. Here the CDR3 DNA reads TGTGCCAGCAGCTCAACTAGCGGGAGCTCCTACGAGCAGTACTTC. This gives the protein CASSSTSGSSYEQYF.

In this sample, this clonotype turned up many times. The CDR3 sequence is CASSLWVENTEAFF. In DNA, the CDR3 is TGTGCCAGCAGCTTGTGGGTAGAGAACACTGAAGCTTTCTTT. The chain is built from TRBV5-5 and TRBJ1-1; D is unresolved. Germline CDR1 reads SGHKS; CDR2 reads YYEKEE (reference sequence). The V and J ends lost 1 base and 1 base respectively, with 8 bases between them. The CDR3 has 14 residues.

This chain joins TRBV4-1 and TRBJ2-3; 9 nucleotides line up with TRBD1. The CDR3 spans 16 residues. Losses at the gene ends were 0 bases for V and 3 bases for J; bases not matched to a gene: 4. CDR1 is MGHRA and CDR2 is YSYEKL in the germline V gene. This CDR3 is CASSQEDRGGTDTQYF. The CDR3 DNA sequence: TGCGCCAGCAGCCAAGAGGACAGGGGAGGGACAGATACGCAGTATTTT.

V is TRBV7-9 and J is TRBJ2-7; 10 positions match TRBD2. The CDR3 consists of 13 residues. Germline CDR1 and CDR2: SEHNR and FQNEAQ (reference sequence). The V segment lost 9 bases and the J segment 7 bases; nucleotides outside the gene matches: 9. The CDR3 spells CASRQRGGLEQYF. The DNA of the CDR3 is TGTGCCAGTCGCCAGCGGGGGGGCCTAGAGCAGTACTTC.

Only a few counts were recorded for this clonotype. The rearrangement joins TRBV2 to TRBJ2-1; TRBD2 matches 7 bases. Germline V CDR1 and CDR2: SNHLY, FYNNEI. The length of the CDR3 is 13 residues. The V gene end was trimmed by 6 bases and the J gene end by 7 bases; junction bases not matched to a gene: 6. DNA for the CDR3: TGTGCCAGCAGACCTTCCGGGGGGAATGAGCAGTTCTTC. Its translation is CASRPSGGNEQFF.

This clonotype has just a few counts. V is TRBV14 and J is TRBJ1-2; 7 positions match TRBD1. With 4 bases clipped from V and 2 bases from J, the junction kept 10 bases outside the gene matches. The CDR3 covers 16 residues. The germline gives CDR1 SGHDN, CDR2 FVKESK. CDR3 nucleotides: TGTGCCAGCAGCCTGACAGGGACCTCCTGGAACTATGGCTACACCTTC. Amino acids: CASSLTGTSWNYGYTF.

This clonotype was detected only a few times. The chain recombines TRBV3-1 with TRBJ2-7, with TRBD1 matching 12 bases. The germline V gene has CDR1 LGHDT and CDR2 YNNKEL (reference sequence). CDR3 size: 15 residues. V lost 1 base and J lost 7; bases outside the gene matches: 5. The CDR3 DNA sequence: TGTGCCAGCAGCCAAGGGGGACAGGGGGCGCGTGAGCAGTACTTC. Protein product: CASSQGGQGAREQYF.

This clonotype has more than one count but fewer than ten. The rearrangement joins TRBV6-5 to TRBJ2-1, with D possibly matching TRBD2 (5 bases). The CDR3 extends over 15 amino acids. Germline values: CDR1 MNHEY, CDR2 SVGAGI. Trimming cost V 2 bases and J 0 bases, with 8 bases left between them. CDR3 residues: CASSYMGSSYNEQFF. The DNA for the CDR3 is TGTGCCAGCAGTTACATGGGGAGCTCCTACAATGAGCAGTTCTTC.

This clonotype was recorded at least ten times. The chain couples TRBV5-6 to TRBJ2-3; no clear D gene. Germline CDR1 reads SGHDT; CDR2 reads YYEEEE. With 0 bases removed from V and 5 bases from J, the gap between germline ends came to 4 bases. The CDR3 has 12 residues. The CDR3 here is CASSLVIDTQYF. The CDR3 nucleotides read TGTGCCAGCAGCTTGGTGATAGATACGCAGTATTTT.

In its sample, this clonotype was seen many times. The chain has TRBV20-1 and TRBJ2-7; 8 nucleotides agree with TRBD2. This CDR3 spans 15 amino acids. In germline, CDR1 is DFQATT, CDR2 SNEGSKA (reference sequence). V was pared by 0 bases and J by 0 bases, with 4 bases of the junction left unmatched. The CDR3 bases are TGCAGTGCTAGAGATATCCTAGCGGGCTCCTACGAGCAGTACTTC. Amino acid sequence: CSARDILAGSYEQYF.

This clonotype was seen at least ten times. The chain recombines TRBV7-9 with TRBJ2-3, with D hard to call. The germline V gene encodes CDR1 SEHNR and CDR2 FQNEAQ (reference sequence). The CDR3 has 15 residues. Deletions cut 3 bases from V and 0 bases from J, with 10 bases between. DNA of the CDR3: TGTGCCAGCAGCTTGCTCGCGGCTAGCACAGATACGCAGTATTTT. Translation: CASSLLAASTDTQYF. Full variable domain (outside the CDR3, taken from reference TRBV7-9 and TRBJ2-3): DTGVSQNPRHKITKRGQNVTFRCDPISEHNRLYWYRQTLGQGPEFLTYFQNEAQLEKSRLLSDRFSAERPKGSFSTLEIQRTEQGDSAMYLCASSLLAASTDTQYFGPGTRLTVL.